This entry features one T cell receptor (beta chain) sequence. Antigen: not known. A read error may explain this, as a much larger clone is one base away. One entry per CDR3 protein results from TCRdb running MiXCR on the PCR reads. The top ten hold approximately 1.5% of the sample, which has about 65,000 distinct CDR3 sequences, 15% to 20% seen once. This entry belongs to a study of molecular identifiers for immune sequencing clone quantification. Sorting defined naive CD8 T cells as CD8+CD4-CCR7+CD45RA+. General study points: Clones carrying above 20 RNA copies accounted for over 98% of effector molecules, under 1% in naive cells. Reports indicate spiked Jurkat TCR RNA from one cell could be found among roughly 980,000 naive cells.

CDR3 length equals 14 residues. Germline-derived CDR1 and CDR2 are SGHVS and FNYEAQ. V lost 8 bases, J lost 7 bases, and 11 bases stayed unmatched. The sequencing input was naive CD8+ T cells from blood, with Jurkat cell RNA spiked in. Subset indicated: FACS-sorted CD8+CD4-CCR7+CD45RA+ naive T cells. V is TRBV7-6 and J is TRBJ2-5; TRBD2 aligns across 9 bases. The receptor was isolated from a human donor in good health. Some libraries in this study had Jurkat cell RNA spiked in. CDR3 protein: CASLSGSNGGTQYF. CDR3 DNA: TGTGCCAGCCTTAGCGGGAGCAACGGGGGGACCCAGTACTTC.